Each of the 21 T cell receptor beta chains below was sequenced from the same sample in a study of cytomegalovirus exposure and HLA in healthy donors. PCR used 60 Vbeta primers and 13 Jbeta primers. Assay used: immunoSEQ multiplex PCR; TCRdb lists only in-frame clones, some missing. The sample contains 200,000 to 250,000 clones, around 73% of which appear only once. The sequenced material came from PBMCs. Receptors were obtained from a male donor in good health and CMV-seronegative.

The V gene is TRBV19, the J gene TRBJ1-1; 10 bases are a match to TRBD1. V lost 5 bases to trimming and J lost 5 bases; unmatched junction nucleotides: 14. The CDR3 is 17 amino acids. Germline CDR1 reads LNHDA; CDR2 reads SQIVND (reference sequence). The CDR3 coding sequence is TGTGCCAGTAGTTGGACCGGGACAGGGGACGTGAGAACTGAAGCTTTCTTT. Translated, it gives CASSWTGTGDVRTEAFF.

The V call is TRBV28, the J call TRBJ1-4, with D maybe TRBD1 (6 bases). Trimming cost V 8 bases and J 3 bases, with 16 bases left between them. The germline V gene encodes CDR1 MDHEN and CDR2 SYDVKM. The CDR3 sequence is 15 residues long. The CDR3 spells CASAGGAEANEKLFF. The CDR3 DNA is TGTGCCAGCGCTGGGGGCGCAGAAGCTAATGAAAAACTGTTTTTT.

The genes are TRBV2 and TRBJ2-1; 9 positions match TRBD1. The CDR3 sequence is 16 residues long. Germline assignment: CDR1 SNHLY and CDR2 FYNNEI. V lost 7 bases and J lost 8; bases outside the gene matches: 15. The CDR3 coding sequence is TGTGCCAGCAAGGAAAGGGACAGGGCGTTAGTTGATGAGCAGTTCTTC. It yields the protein CASKERDRALVDEQFF. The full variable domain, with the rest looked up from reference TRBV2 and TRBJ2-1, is EPEVTQTPSHQVTQMGQEVILRCVPISNHLYFYWYRQILGQKVEFLVSFYNNEISEKSEIFDDQFSVERPDGSNFTLKIRSTKLEDSAMYFCASKERDRALVDEQFFGPGTRLTVL.

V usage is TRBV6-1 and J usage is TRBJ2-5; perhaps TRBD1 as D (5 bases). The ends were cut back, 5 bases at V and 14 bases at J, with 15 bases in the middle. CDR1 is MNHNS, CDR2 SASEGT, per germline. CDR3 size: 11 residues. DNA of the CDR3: TGTGCCAGCAGTTACAGGACCGCGGTATACTTC. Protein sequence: CASSYRTAVYF.

The CDR3 region has the DNA TGTGCCAGCAGCCTCTCACAGGGGAATCAGCCCCAGCATTTT. Its protein is CASSLSQGNQPQHF. The V and J genes are TRBV7-9 and TRBJ1-5; 7 bases agree with TRBD1. The trim removed 5 bases at V and 4 bases at J, leaving 5 bases unmatched. CDR1 is SEHNR, CDR2 FQNEAQ, per germline (reference sequence). The CDR3 is 14 amino acids.

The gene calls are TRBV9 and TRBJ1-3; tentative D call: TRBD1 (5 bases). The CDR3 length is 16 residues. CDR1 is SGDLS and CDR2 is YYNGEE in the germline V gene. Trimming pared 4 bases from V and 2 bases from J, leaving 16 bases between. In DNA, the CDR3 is TGTGCCAGCAGCCCGGGAGGCGGGGCCGCTGGAAACACCATATATTTT. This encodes CASSPGGGAAGNTIYF.

This chain's CDR3 is CASSLAYRGAQGYTF. Written as DNA, the CDR3 is TGTGCCAGCAGCTTAGCGTATCGGGGGGCGCAAGGCTACACCTTC. The rearrangement links TRBV7-2 to TRBJ1-2, with D possibly matching TRBD1 (6 bases). There are 15 residues in the CDR3. Trimming shortened V by 0 bases and J by 8 bases, and 16 bases separated the two germline ends. Looked up from germline, CDR1 is SGHTA and CDR2 is FQGNSA. Based on the CDR3 plus reference TRBV7-2 and TRBJ1-2, the full variable domain is GAGVSQSPSNKVTEKGKDVELRCDPISGHTALYWYRQSLGQGLEFLIYFQGNSAPDKSGLPSDRFSAERTGGSVSTLTIQRTQQEDSAVYLCASSLAYRGAQGYTFGSGTRLTVV.

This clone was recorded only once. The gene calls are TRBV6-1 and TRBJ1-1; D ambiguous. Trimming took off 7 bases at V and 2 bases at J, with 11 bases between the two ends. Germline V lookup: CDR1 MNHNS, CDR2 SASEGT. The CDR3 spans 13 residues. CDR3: CASTRRVNTEAFF. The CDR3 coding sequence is TGTGCCAGCACCCGACGGGTTAACACTGAAGCTTTCTTT.

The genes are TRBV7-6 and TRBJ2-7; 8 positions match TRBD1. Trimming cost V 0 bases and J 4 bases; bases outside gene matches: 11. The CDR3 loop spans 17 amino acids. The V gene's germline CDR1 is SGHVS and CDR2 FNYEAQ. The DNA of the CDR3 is TGTGCCAGCAGCTTAGCGGGTGGGGGCAGGGGGCAATACGAGCAGTACTTC. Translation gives CASSLAGGGRGQYEQYF.

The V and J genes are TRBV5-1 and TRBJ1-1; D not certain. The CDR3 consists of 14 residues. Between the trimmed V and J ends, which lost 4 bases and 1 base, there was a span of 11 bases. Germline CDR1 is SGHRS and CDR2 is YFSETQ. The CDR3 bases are TGCGCCAGCAGCCATACATGGCCGAACACTGAAGCTTTCTTT. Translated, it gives CASSHTWPNTEAFF.

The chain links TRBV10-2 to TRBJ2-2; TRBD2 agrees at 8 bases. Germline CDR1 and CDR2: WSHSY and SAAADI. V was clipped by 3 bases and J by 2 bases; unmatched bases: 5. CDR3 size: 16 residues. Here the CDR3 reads CASSESSGLNTGELFF. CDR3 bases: TGCGCCAGCAGTGAATCTAGCGGGTTAAACACCGGGGAGCTGTTTTTT.

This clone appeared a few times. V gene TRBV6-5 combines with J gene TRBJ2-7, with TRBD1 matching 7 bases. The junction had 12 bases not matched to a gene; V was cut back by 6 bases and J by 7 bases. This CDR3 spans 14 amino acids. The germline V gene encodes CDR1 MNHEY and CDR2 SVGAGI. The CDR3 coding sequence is TGTGCCAGCAGAAACCCTCAGGGGGTAACTGAGCAGTACTTC. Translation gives CASRNPQGVTEQYF.

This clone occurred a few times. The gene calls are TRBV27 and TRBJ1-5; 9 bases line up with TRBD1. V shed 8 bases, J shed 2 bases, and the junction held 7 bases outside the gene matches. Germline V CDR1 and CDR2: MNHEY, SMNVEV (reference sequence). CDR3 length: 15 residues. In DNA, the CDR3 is TGTGCCAGCCGACTACAGGGGGCAGGCAATCAGCCCCAGCATTTT. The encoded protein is CASRLQGAGNQPQHF.

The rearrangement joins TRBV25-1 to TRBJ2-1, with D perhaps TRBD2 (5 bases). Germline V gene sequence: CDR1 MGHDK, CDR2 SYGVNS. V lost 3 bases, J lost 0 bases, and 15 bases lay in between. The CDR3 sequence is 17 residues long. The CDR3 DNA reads TGTGCCAGCAGTGACGCCGCTAGCCTGAGCTCCTACAATGAGCAGTTCTTC. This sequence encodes CASSDAASLSSYNEQFF. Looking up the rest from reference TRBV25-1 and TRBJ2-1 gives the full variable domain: EADIYQTPRYLVIGTGKKITLECSQTMGHDKMYWYQQDPGMELHLIHYSYGVNSTEKGDLSSESTVSRIRTEHFPLTLESARPSHTSQYLCASSDAASLSSYNEQFFGPGTRLTVL.

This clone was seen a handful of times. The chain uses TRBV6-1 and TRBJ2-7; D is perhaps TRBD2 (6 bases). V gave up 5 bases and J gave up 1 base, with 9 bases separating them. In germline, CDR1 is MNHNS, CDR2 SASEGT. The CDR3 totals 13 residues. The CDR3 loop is CASSWGESYEQYF. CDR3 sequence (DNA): TGTGCCAGCAGTTGGGGGGAATCCTACGAGCAGTACTTC.

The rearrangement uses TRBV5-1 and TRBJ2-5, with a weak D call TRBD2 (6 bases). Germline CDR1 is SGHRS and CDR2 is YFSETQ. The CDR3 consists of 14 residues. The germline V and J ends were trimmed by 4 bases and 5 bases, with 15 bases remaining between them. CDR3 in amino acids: CASSPGTEGETQYF. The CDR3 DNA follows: TGCGCCAGCAGCCCCGGGACGGAGGGGGAGACCCAGTACTTC. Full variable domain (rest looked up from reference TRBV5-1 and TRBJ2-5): KAGVTQTPRYLIKTRGQQVTLSCSPISGHRSVSWYQQTPGQGLQFLFEYFSETQRNKGNFPGRFSGRQFSNSRSEMNVSTLELGDSALYLCASSPGTEGETQYFGPGTRLLVL.

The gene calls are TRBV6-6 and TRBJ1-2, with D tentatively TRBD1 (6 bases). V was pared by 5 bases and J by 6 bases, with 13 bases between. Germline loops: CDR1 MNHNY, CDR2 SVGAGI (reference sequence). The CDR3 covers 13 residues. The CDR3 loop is CASSTSTGNGYTF. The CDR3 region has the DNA TGTGCCAGCAGTACCTCAACAGGGAATGGCTACACCTTC.

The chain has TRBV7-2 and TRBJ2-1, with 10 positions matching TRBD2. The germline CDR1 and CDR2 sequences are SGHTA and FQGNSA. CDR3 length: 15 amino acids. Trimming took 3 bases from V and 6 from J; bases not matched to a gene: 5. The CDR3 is CASSFSGRASNEQFF. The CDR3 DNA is TGTGCCAGCAGCTTCAGCGGGAGGGCCTCCAATGAGCAGTTCTTC.

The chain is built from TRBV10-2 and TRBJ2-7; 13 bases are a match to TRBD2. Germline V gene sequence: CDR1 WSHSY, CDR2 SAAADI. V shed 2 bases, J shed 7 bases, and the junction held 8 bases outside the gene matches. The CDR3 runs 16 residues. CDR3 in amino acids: CASSEIGLAGVREQYF. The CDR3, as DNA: TGCGCCAGCAGTGAGATCGGACTAGCGGGAGTGCGAGAGCAGTACTTC.

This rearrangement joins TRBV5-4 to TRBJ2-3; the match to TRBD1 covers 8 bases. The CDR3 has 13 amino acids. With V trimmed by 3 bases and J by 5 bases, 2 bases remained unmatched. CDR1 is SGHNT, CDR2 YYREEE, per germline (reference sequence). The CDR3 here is CASSSTGEDTQYF. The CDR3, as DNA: TGTGCCAGCAGCTCGACAGGGGAAGATACGCAGTATTTT.

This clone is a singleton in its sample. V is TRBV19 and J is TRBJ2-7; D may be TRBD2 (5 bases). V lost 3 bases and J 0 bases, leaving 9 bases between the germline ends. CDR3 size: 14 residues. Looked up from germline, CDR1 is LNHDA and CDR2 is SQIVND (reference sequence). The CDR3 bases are TGTGCCAGTAGTATCGGGAAGAGCTCCTACGAGCAGTACTTC. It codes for CASSIGKSSYEQYF.